Described below is a single TCR beta chain sequence and its context. Antigen unknown. The sample belongs to a study of post-analysis software for immune sequencing data. The study's findings and limits: Patients showed TRBV5-6, TRBV5-1 and TRBV20-1 among roughly 5 TRBV segments more frequent than in controls.

Included in the TCR beta cDNA libraries were unique molecular identifiers. One entry per CDR3 protein results from TCRdb running MiXCR on the PCR reads. The top ten hold approximately 4.3% of the sample, which has under 900,000 distinct CDR3 sequences, roughly 58% seen once. The J segment lost 1 base and the V segment lost 5 bases, leaving 0 bases of the junction unmatched. Germline CDR1 and CDR2: SQVTM and ANQGSEA. The CDR3 totals 13 residues. This receptor was obtained from a girl aged 5 to 17 with multiple sclerosis. V is TRBV29-1 and J is TRBJ2-3; 10 bases agree with TRBD2. The specimen was blood. CDR3 residues: CSVLAGGTDTQYF. The CDR3 coding sequence is TGCAGCGTTCTAGCGGGAGGCACAGATACGCAGTATTTT.